The source of this T cell receptor (beta chain) is a study of T cells in Graves' hyperthyroidism and ophthalmopathy. Study-wide findings and caveats: Most thyroid clonotypes with frequency above 0.001 were detected in blood.

Amplified TCR beta CDR3 regions derived from RNA transcripts. The primer set for the first-round RT-PCR of the TCR CDR3 was HTBI. One entry per CDR3 protein results from TCRdb running MiXCR on the multiplex PCR reads. The sample lists about 400,000 distinct CDR3 sequences; around 14% were seen once. Germline V gives CDR1 MDHEN, CDR2 SYDVKM. This CDR3 region has 17 residues. Trimming stripped 7 bases from V and 0 bases from J, with 19 bases between. The table lists this clonotype with many counts. Antigen unknown. When ophthalmopathy did not progress within 18 months, Graves' hyperthyroidism was considered stable. Uncontrolled infection, other autoimmune disease, pregnancy or lactation led to exclusion. Extraction of PBMCs used 8.5 to 10 ml of fresh peripheral blood.

This receptor was obtained from a woman aged 18-35 years with Graves' hyperthyroidism. The chain links TRBV28 to TRBJ1-5; D is possibly TRBD1 (6 bases). Sequenced sample: blood. CDR3 sequence reads: CASNLRTGRSSNQPQHF. In DNA, the CDR3 is TGTGCCAGCAACCTGAGAACAGGGAGAAGTAGCAATCAGCCCCAGCATTTT.